The 9 T cell receptor beta chains listed next were all sequenced from one sample in a study of blood T cell repertoires in COVID-19. Generated by immunoSEQ multiplex PCR, the TCRdb table keeps only in-frame clones and is missing some. The sample carries 37,000 or so clones, 70% to 90% recorded once. Sequencing was done on a sample of peripheral blood. The receptors shown here come from a human donor in a cohort sampled during active COVID-19.

The chain has TRBV20-1 and TRBJ1-1; D is unclear. CDR3 length: 11 amino acids. Germline CDR1 DFQATT, CDR2 SNEGSKA (reference sequence). The V end lost 3 bases, the J end lost 10 bases, and 12 bases lay between the germline ends. CDR3 in amino acids: CSASNYRGAFF. The CDR3 DNA follows: TGCAGTGCTAGTAATTATCGGGGAGCTTTCTTT.

V is TRBV7-3 and J is TRBJ2-7, with D perhaps matching TRBD2 (6 bases). Trimming shortened V by 2 bases and J by 6 bases, and 14 bases separated the two germline ends. This CDR3 is 14 amino acids long. The V gene's germline CDR1 is SGHTA and CDR2 FQGTGA. CDR3 DNA: TGTGCCAGCAGCTTACAAGGGGAGGCTGGCGAGCAGTACTTC. It translates to CASSLQGEAGEQYF. Drawing the rest from reference TRBV7-3 and TRBJ2-7, the complete variable domain is GAGVSQTPSNKVTEKGKYVELRCDPISGHTALYWYRQSLGQGPEFLIYFQGTGAADDSGLPNDRFFAVRPEGSVSTLKIQRTERGDSAVYLCASSLQGEAGEQYFGPGTRLTVT.

The chain combines TRBV4-3 with TRBJ1-3; D possibly corresponds to TRBD1 (5 bases). In germline, CDR1 is LGHNA, CDR2 YSLEER. Trimming removed 8 bases at V and 2 bases at J, with 19 bases between. The CDR3 is 16 amino acids. The CDR3 protein is CASGLGGGTTGNTIYF. In DNA, the CDR3 is TGCGCCAGCGGGCTCGGGGGGGGAACGACTGGAAACACCATATATTTT.

The chain is built from TRBV27 and TRBJ2-7; 9 positions match TRBD2. The germline gives CDR1 MNHEY, CDR2 SMNVEV (reference sequence). CDR3 length: 14 amino acids. Trimming removed 5 bases from V and 1 base from J; junction bases left unmatched: 3. The CDR3 DNA reads TGTGCCAGCAGTCGGACTAGCGCTTCCTACGAGCAGTACTTC. Translation: CASSRTSASYEQYF.

This clone appeared a single time. CDR3 residues: CASTPGGRRNSYEQYF. CDR3 nucleotides: TGTGCCAGCACTCCGGGGGGGCGACGGAACTCCTACGAGCAGTACTTC. The V call is TRBV28, the J call TRBJ2-7, with 8 bases aligning to TRBD2. CDR1 and CDR2 from the germline V gene are MDHEN and SYDVKM. V was pared by 7 bases and J by 0 bases, with 11 bases of the junction left unmatched. The CDR3 runs to 16 residues.

This clone turned up a few times. V gene TRBV6-5 combines with J gene TRBJ1-5, with 7 bases that match TRBD1. Germline CDR1 and CDR2: MNHEY and SVGAGI. This CDR3 region has 13 residues. Losses at the gene ends were 7 bases for V and 2 bases for J; bases not matched to a gene: 2. The CDR3 protein is CASIGTGNQPQHF. CDR3 nucleotides: TGTGCCAGCATAGGGACAGGCAATCAGCCCCAGCATTTT.

This clone has just a few counts. This sequence joins TRBV4-3 and TRBJ1-4; D is possibly TRBD1 (6 bases). The CDR3 consists of 15 residues. V was cut by 1 base and J by 8 bases, with 14 bases left in between. Germline lookup yields CDR1 LGHNA and CDR2 YSLEER. The CDR3: CASSQAYRVNEKLFF. CDR3 in DNA: TGCGCCAGCAGCCAAGCTTACAGGGTTAACGAAAAACTGTTTTTT.

The rearrangement links TRBV6-6 to TRBJ1-1; the match to TRBD1 covers 7 bases. CDR3 length: 14 residues. CDR1 and CDR2 from the germline V gene are MNHNY and SVGAGI (reference sequence). Trimming at V came to 8 bases and at J to 0 bases, leaving 6 bases not matched to a gene. CDR3 amino acids: CASRRTGMNTEAFF. In DNA form, the CDR3 reads TGTGCCAGCCGCCGGACAGGTATGAACACTGAAGCTTTCTTT.

This clone was counted only a few times. The rearrangement links TRBV27 to TRBJ1-1; possibly TRBD1 for D (5 bases). Germline CDR1 is MNHEY and CDR2 is SMNVEV (reference sequence). The germline V and J ends were trimmed by 2 bases and 3 bases, with 13 bases remaining between them. The CDR3 has 15 residues. The CDR3 DNA reads as TGTGCCAGCAGTTTAAAAGGGGAGGGATACACTGAAGCTTTCTTT. Translating it yields CASSLKGEGYTEAFF.